This T cell receptor (beta chain) was documented in a study of blood T cell repertoires in COVID-19. Looking at the study overall: Two negative PCRs, clearance, or symptom resolution characterized the recovered Cohort 3 donors. Sources were T cells, B-cell-depleted T cells, or PBMCs; the material itself was cDNA or gDNA.

Authors' methods: For nucleated cells, counts were estimated from reference gene primer amplification. TCRdb keeps only in-frame clones here, not all; method: immunoSEQ multiplex PCR. V and J calls and clone size are given by that table; D and trimming were obtained from the DNA. The sample carries some 330,000 clones, around 87% recorded once. Germline V gene data show CDR1 as LGHDT and CDR2 as YNNKEL (reference sequence). The V gene end was trimmed by 4 bases and the J gene end by 0 bases; junction bases not matched to a gene: 8. The CDR3 sequence is 19 residues long. Adults between roughly 18 and 89 years of age took part from about two dozen US areas.

Sequenced input: PBMCs or T cells enriched from blood (not recorded which). The genes are TRBV3-1 (or the pseudogene TRBV3-2) and TRBJ2-2; TRBD2 agrees at 13 bases. The clonotype was recovered from a man between 40 and 49 years old in a cohort exposed to, infected with or recovered from COVID-19 (not recorded which). The CDR3 region has the DNA TGTGCCAGCAGCCGGACTAGCGGGAGAGCTACAACGAACACCGGGGAGCTGTTTTTT. Translating gives CASSRTSGRATTNTGELFF.